The next 27 T cell receptor beta chains were all read from a single sample in a study of control samples from healthy donors and cancer patients. Method: immunoSEQ multiplex PCR; TCRdb's copy keeps in-frame clones and lacks some. This sample has about 100,000 clones, with roughly 80% found just once. Sequencing was performed on blood. The source of these receptors is a man aged 30 to 45 in good health.

The V and J genes are TRBV28 and TRBJ1-2; D is perhaps TRBD1 (5 bases). V lost 3 bases, J lost 5 bases, and 13 bases lay in between. Germline-derived CDR1 and CDR2 are MDHEN and SYDVKM. The CDR3 sequence is 14 residues long. The CDR3 coding sequence is TGTGCCAGCAGTTTCACCGGGGGTATTTATGGCTACACCTTC. This gives the protein CASSFTGGIYGYTF.

V usage is TRBV19 and J usage is TRBJ2-4, with D perhaps TRBD2 (6 bases). The CDR3 loop spans 16 amino acids. Germline CDR1 and CDR2: LNHDA and SQIVND (reference sequence). Trimming took off 5 bases at V and 0 bases at J, with 14 bases between the two ends. The CDR3 bases are TGTGCCAGTAGTGAAGCTAGCGATGGAGCCAAAAACATTCAGTACTTC. Translating it yields CASSEASDGAKNIQYF.

The chain is built from TRBV4-2 and TRBJ1-3; TRBD1 is a possible D gene (5 bases). With 6 bases removed from V and 0 bases from J, the gap between germline ends came to 9 bases. Germline CDR1 reads LGHNA; CDR2 reads YNFKEQ. This CDR3 region has 14 residues. CDR3 bases: TGTGCCAGCAGGACAGCTTACTCTGGAAACACCATATATTTT. Residues: CASRTAYSGNTIYF.

The rearrangement uses TRBV5-6 and TRBJ2-3; D is perhaps TRBD2 (6 bases). Between the trimmed V and J ends, which lost 4 bases and 4 bases, there was a span of 19 bases. The length of the CDR3 is 16 residues. Germline V gene data show CDR1 as SGHDT and CDR2 as YYEEEE. The CDR3 sequence: CASSIMGGPGADTQYF. The CDR3 nucleotides are TGTGCCAGCAGCATTATGGGCGGACCGGGGGCAGATACGCAGTATTTT.

The rearrangement links TRBV14 to TRBJ1-3, with 9 bases lining up with TRBD1. The ends lost 4 bases at V and 4 bases at J; junction bases unmatched: 26. This CDR3 region has 22 residues. Germline CDR1 and CDR2: SGHDN and FVKESK. Written as DNA, the CDR3 is TGTGCCAGCAGCCCTCTACCTTTCTCTTCAAGGGACAGGGAGGCTGACGGAAACACCATATATTTT. It encodes CASSPLPFSSRDREADGNTIYF.

The CDR3 DNA follows: TGTGCCAGCAGCCAAGGGATGGGGGAAATTGAAAAACTGTTTTTT. Translation: CASSQGMGEIEKLFF. The V gene is TRBV3-1 (or the pseudogene TRBV3-2), the J gene TRBJ1-4, with a tentative D call TRBD1 (5 bases). Looked up from germline, CDR1 is LGHDT and CDR2 is YNNKEL (reference sequence). The CDR3 is 15 residues long. Trimming left V 1 base short and J 7 bases short, with 13 bases between.

The chain links TRBV10-3 to TRBJ2-7; 7 bases align to TRBD1. The CDR3 is 13 amino acids. Trimming took 7 bases from V and 2 from J; bases not matched to a gene: 5. CDR1 and CDR2 from the germline V gene are ENHRY and SYGVKD. This CDR3 reads CAITGQDAYEQYF. The CDR3 DNA sequence: TGTGCCATCACAGGACAGGATGCCTACGAGCAGTACTTC.

This rearrangement joins TRBV6-5 to TRBJ2-7; D possibly corresponds to TRBD1 (7 bases). This CDR3 has 14 residues. Germline CDR1 and CDR2: MNHEY and SVGAGI. The V and J ends lost 6 bases and 7 bases respectively, with 19 bases between them. The CDR3 is CASRIVRTGGEQYF. The CDR3 DNA follows: TGTGCCAGCAGAATCGTCCGGACAGGAGGGGAGCAGTACTTC.

This chain connects TRBV27 to TRBJ1-2; 7 nucleotides match TRBD1. After removal of 5 bases from V and 8 bases from J, the junction contained 17 bases not matched to a gene. CDR3 length equals 16 residues. Germline CDR1 and CDR2: MNHEY and SMNVEV (reference sequence). The DNA for the CDR3 is TGTGCCAGCAGTCCGCATACAGCTCCCCTGACAGGGGGCTACACCTTC. Amino acid sequence: CASSPHTAPLTGGYTF.

The chain combines TRBV15 with TRBJ1-2; 7 bases match TRBD1. The CDR3 loop spans 15 amino acids. CDR1 and CDR2 from the germline V gene are LNHNV and YYDKDF (reference sequence). The V gene end was trimmed by 1 base and the J gene end by 0 bases; junction bases not matched to a gene: 2. In nucleotides, the CDR3 is TGTGCCACCAGCAGAGTTGGACAGGCTAACTATGGCTACACCTTC. Its protein is CATSRVGQANYGYTF.

The chain joins TRBV5-1 to TRBJ1-2; tentative D call: TRBD1 (5 bases). The CDR3 sequence is 11 residues long. V was pared by 4 bases and J by 10 bases, with 11 bases between. Per germline, CDR1 SGHRS and CDR2 YFSETQ. CDR3 protein: CASSQPGDYTF. CDR3 DNA: TGCGCCAGCAGCCAGCCGGGGGACTACACCTTC.

The chain combines TRBV19 with TRBJ2-5, with a possible D match to TRBD2 (6 bases). The V gene's germline CDR1 is LNHDA and CDR2 SQIVND (reference sequence). V was pared by 9 bases and J by 2 bases, with 16 bases between. This CDR3 region has 14 residues. CDR3 bases: TGTGCCAGCAGGGACGGGGGTGTTCAAGAGACCCAGTACTTC. It encodes CASRDGGVQETQYF.

This clone was observed a handful of times. V and J are TRBV7-2 and TRBJ2-7; 7 bases agree with TRBD2. Germline V lookup: CDR1 SGHTA, CDR2 FQGNSA. CDR3 size: 15 residues. The junction had 6 bases not matched to a gene; V was cut back by 0 bases and J by 4 bases. The CDR3 DNA is TGTGCCAGCAGCTTAGCGGTAGGGAGGGTTTACGAGCAGTACTTC. It is translated as CASSLAVGRVYEQYF.

The genes are TRBV6-5 and TRBJ1-2; no clear D gene. Between the trimmed V and J ends, which lost 2 bases and 0 bases, there was a span of 10 bases. The CDR3 is made up of 15 amino acids. CDR1 is MNHEY, CDR2 SVGAGI, per germline. The CDR3, as DNA: TGTGCCAGCAGTTACGATCCAGGAGCTAACTATGGCTACACCTTC. Residues: CASSYDPGANYGYTF.

This clone was counted a few times. The J gene is TRBJ2-4, the V gene TRBV5-6, with 8 bases matching TRBD1. Germline values: CDR1 SGHDT, CDR2 YYEEEE. The J segment lost 8 bases and the V segment lost 0 bases, leaving 10 bases of the junction unmatched. The CDR3 extends over 16 amino acids. As DNA, the CDR3 is TGTGCCAGCAGCTTGGGGACAGGGTCTCCCGACGACATTCAGTACTTC. Protein: CASSLGTGSPDDIQYF.

This clone was counted a single time. The V and J genes are TRBV12-5 and TRBJ2-3; weak D call: TRBD2 (5 bases). V lost 1 base to trimming and J lost 6 bases, with 17 bases between them. The length of the CDR3 is 16 residues. The V gene's germline CDR1 is LGHNT and CDR2 FRNRAP. CDR3 residues: CASGLDQVSGHDTQYF. CDR3 bases: TGTGCTAGTGGTTTGGACCAGGTAAGCGGTCATGATACGCAGTATTTT.

This rearrangement joins TRBV11-2 to TRBJ2-3; D possibly corresponds to TRBD2 (6 bases). The CDR3 sequence is 16 residues long. Looked up from germline, CDR1 is SGHAT and CDR2 is FQNNGV. The V and J ends lost 4 bases and 0 bases respectively, with 14 bases between them. The CDR3 nucleotides are TGTGCCAGCAGCTACGTGGGGGGAGCTAGCACAGATACGCAGTATTTT. Translating gives CASSYVGGASTDTQYF.

The chain combines TRBV7-2 with TRBJ2-3; D not certain. V lost 4 bases, J lost 0 bases, and 5 bases lay in between. The germline V gene has CDR1 SGHTA and CDR2 FQGNSA. This CDR3 spans 13 amino acids. The CDR3 here is CASSSPSTDTQYF. For the CDR3, the DNA is TGTGCCAGCAGCTCACCTAGCACAGATACGCAGTATTTT.

CDR3 amino acids: CASSLGFTTDTQYF. In DNA form, the CDR3 reads TGTGCCAGCAGTTTGGGCTTTACCACAGATACGCAGTATTTT. The gene calls are TRBV27 and TRBJ2-3; the D is unclear. Per the germline V gene, CDR1 is MNHEY and CDR2 is SMNVEV (reference sequence). CDR3 length: 14 residues. V gave up 3 bases and J gave up 2 bases, with 9 bases separating them.

This chain connects TRBV11-2 to TRBJ2-5, with D tentatively TRBD1 or TRBD2 (6 bases each). This CDR3 spans 15 amino acids. CDR1 and CDR2 from the germline V gene are SGHAT and FQNNGV. Trimming removed 0 bases at V and 7 bases at J, with 15 bases between. The CDR3 DNA follows: TGTGCCAGCAGCTTAGAAGGGGGAGGCCTTTGGACCCAGTACTTC. Protein sequence: CASSLEGGGLWTQYF.

This chain uses TRBV2 with TRBJ1-6; the D is unclear. Germline V lookup: CDR1 SNHLY, CDR2 FYNNEI. The CDR3 length is 12 residues. Deletions cut 4 bases from V and 10 bases from J, with 8 bases between. The CDR3 nucleotides are TGTGCCAGCAGTGTCGGTTGGTCACCCCTCCACTTT. This sequence encodes CASSVGWSPLHF.

This chain connects TRBV5-4 to TRBJ2-6; D gene uncertain. This CDR3 comprises 15 residues. V shed 0 bases and J shed 4 bases, with 8 bases lying between them. Germline lookup yields CDR1 SGHNT and CDR2 YYREEE (reference sequence). The CDR3 DNA reads as TGTGCCAGCAGCTTGGACGGTCGCGGGGCCAACGTCCTGACTTTC. Protein: CASSLDGRGANVLTF. Looking up the rest from reference TRBV5-4 and TRBJ2-6 gives the full variable domain: ETGVTQSPTHLIKTRGQQVTLRCSSQSGHNTVSWYQQALGQGPQFIFQYYREEENGRGNFPPRFSGLQFPNYSSELNVNALELDDSALYLCASSLDGRGANVLTFGAGSRLTVL.

The chain combines TRBV15 with TRBJ1-1; 7 bases map to TRBD1. Trimming removed 2 bases from V and 1 base from J; junction bases left unmatched: 7. Germline-derived CDR1 and CDR2 are LNHNV and YYDKDF (reference sequence). The CDR3 contains 16 residues. CDR3 sequence: CATSRSLWTGNTEAFF. The CDR3 coding sequence is TGTGCCACCAGCAGATCCCTTTGGACAGGGAACACTGAAGCTTTCTTT.

The chain has TRBV24-1 and TRBJ2-5, with D uncertain. CDR3 size: 16 residues. The germline V gene has CDR1 KGHDR and CDR2 SFDVKD. V was shortened by 4 bases and J by 5 bases, with 19 bases between the two germline ends. In DNA form, the CDR3 reads TGTGCCACCAGTGACTCGACGGTAATTAAAGGGGAGACCCAGTACTTC. It specifies CATSDSTVIKGETQYF.

This chain joins TRBV5-1 and TRBJ2-5; the D gene is possibly TRBD2 (6 bases). There are 13 residues in the CDR3. Germline loops: CDR1 SGHRS, CDR2 YFSETQ. V lost 4 bases, J lost 2 bases, and 9 bases lay in between. As DNA, the CDR3 is TGCGCCAGCAGCCCTGGGGGGCAAGAGACCCAGTACTTC. Translation gives CASSPGGQETQYF. Full variable domain (missing parts from reference TRBV5-1 and TRBJ2-5): KAGVTQTPRYLIKTRGQQVTLSCSPISGHRSVSWYQQTPGQGLQFLFEYFSETQRNKGNFPGRFSGRQFSNSRSEMNVSTLELGDSALYLCASSPGGQETQYFGPGTRLLVL.

The V and J genes are TRBV11-2 and TRBJ2-7, with a possible D match to TRBD2 (6 bases). This CDR3 contains 13 residues. Germline CDR1 is SGHAT and CDR2 is FQNNGV. The germline V and J ends were trimmed by 3 bases and 3 bases, with 9 bases remaining between them. CDR3 region: CASSLLANYEQYF. In nucleotides, the CDR3 is TGTGCCAGCAGCTTGCTAGCGAACTACGAGCAGTACTTC. Based on the CDR3 plus reference TRBV11-2 and TRBJ2-7, the full variable domain is EAGVAQSPRYKIIEKRQSVAFWCNPISGHATLYWYQQILGQGPKLLIQFQNNGVVDDSQLPKDRFSAERLKGVDSTLKIQPAKLEDSAVYLCASSLLANYEQYFGPGTRLTVT.

CDR3 nucleotide sequence: TGTGCCAGCAGCTTACCCGGGGTCGGCTATGGCTACACCTTC. Encoded protein: CASSLPGVGYGYTF. The chain recombines TRBV5-4 with TRBJ1-2; D remains ambiguous. Germline CDR1 is SGHNT and CDR2 is YYREEE (reference sequence). V gave up 2 bases and J gave up 4 bases, with 12 bases separating them. This CDR3 has 14 amino acids.